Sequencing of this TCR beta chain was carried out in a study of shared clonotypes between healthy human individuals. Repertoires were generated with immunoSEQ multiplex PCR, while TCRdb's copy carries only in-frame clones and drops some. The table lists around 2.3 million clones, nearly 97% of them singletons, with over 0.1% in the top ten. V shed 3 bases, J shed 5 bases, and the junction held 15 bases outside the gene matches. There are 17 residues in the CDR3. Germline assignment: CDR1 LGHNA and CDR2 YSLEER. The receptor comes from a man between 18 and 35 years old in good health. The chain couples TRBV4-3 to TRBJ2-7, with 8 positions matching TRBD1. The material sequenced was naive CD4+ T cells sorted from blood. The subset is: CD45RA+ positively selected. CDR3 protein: CASSQKWTGLSVNEQYF. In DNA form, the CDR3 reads TGCGCCAGCAGCCAGAAATGGACAGGGCTAAGTGTGAACGAGCAGTACTTC.